This TCR beta chain was sequenced during a study of a mutant IDH1 vaccine in newly diagnosed glioma. At the level of the study: The study started vaccination 4-6 weeks after radiotherapy alone, or with temozolomide cycles. The sex distribution of treated patients was around 60% male and roughly 40% female, with a mean age of 40.4 years.

About this clone itself: The antigen is unknown.

TCRdb keeps only in-frame clones here, not all; method: immunoSEQ multiplex PCR. The sample shows about 48,000 clones, approximately 79% of them seen only once. CDR3 length equals 14 residues. Germline-derived CDR1 and CDR2 are KGHSH and LQKENI. Trimming cost V 4 bases and J 4 bases, with 8 bases left between them. Time point: week 35, safety follow-up. All doses held 300 ug of mutant IDH1 20-mer peptide, with topical imiquimod. New IDH1-mutant, ATRX-lost WHO grade 3 or 4 astrocytomas occurred in donors. Regarding the study as a whole: Changes in top peripheral clonotypes did not appear linked to pseudoprogression.

The material was PBMCs, obtained from a glioma patient whose treatment included an IDH1 peptide vaccine. The source is a man between 35 and 55 years old with glioma. This sequence joins TRBV18 and TRBJ1-6; D possibly corresponds to TRBD1 (6 bases). The CDR3 bases are TGTGCCAGCTCACTCGACAGGTATAATTCACCCCTCCACTTT. It yields the protein CASSLDRYNSPLHF.